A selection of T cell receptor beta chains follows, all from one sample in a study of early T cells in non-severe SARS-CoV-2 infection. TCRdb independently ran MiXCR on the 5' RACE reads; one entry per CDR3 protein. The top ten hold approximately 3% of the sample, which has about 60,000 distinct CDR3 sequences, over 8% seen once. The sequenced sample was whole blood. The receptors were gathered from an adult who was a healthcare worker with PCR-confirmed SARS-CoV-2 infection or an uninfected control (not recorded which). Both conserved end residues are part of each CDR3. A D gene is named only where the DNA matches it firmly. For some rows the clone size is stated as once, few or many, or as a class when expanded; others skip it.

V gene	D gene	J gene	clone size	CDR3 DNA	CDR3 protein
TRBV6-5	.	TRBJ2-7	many	TGTGCCAGCAGTTACTCAGCTTACAGGAACTCCTACGAGCAGTACTTC	CASSYSAYRNSYEQYF
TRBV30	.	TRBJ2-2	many	TGTGCCTGGAGAGCAGGGGTGCGGGGGGAGCTGTTTTTT	CAWRAGVRGELFF
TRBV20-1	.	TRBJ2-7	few	TGCAGTGCTAGCGCTATAACTAGCAGTTACGAGCAGTACTTC	CSASAITSSYEQYF
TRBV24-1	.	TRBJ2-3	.	TGTGCCACCAGTGGATACACAGATACGCAGTATTTT	CATSGYTDTQYF
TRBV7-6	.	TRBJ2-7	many	TGTGCCAGCAGTCACCCCGCGGGCGAGCAGTACTTC	CASSHPAGEQYF
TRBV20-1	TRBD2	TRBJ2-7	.	TGCAGTGTTCTGGGACTAGACTTCTACGAGCAGTACTTC	CSVLGLDFYEQYF
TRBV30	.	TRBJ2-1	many	TGTGCCTGGGACATTTACAATGAGCAGTTCTTC	CAWDIYNEQFF
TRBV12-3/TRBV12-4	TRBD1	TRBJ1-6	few	TGTGCCAGCAGTTTAAGGCGTCAGGGGGCTTCACCCCTCCACTTT	CASSLRRQGASPLHF
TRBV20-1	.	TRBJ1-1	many	TGCAGTGCTAGAGTAAGTCCGTCCGACGCTGAAGCTTTCTTT	CSARVSPSDAEAFF
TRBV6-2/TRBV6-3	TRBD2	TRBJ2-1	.	TGTGCCAGCAGTTACCCCACACTAGCGGGAATTTACAATGAGCAGTTCTTC	CASSYPTLAGIYNEQFF